The 25 T cell receptor beta chains below were found in one sample sequenced in a study of blood T cells in healthy people across ages. For the second PCR, which ran for 7 to 11 cycles, a sample-barcoded 5' primer and a J-beta primer mix were used. TCRdb recomputed calls from the 5' RACE reads with MiXCR, one row per CDR3 protein. The table has approximately 600,000 distinct CDR3 sequences, 58% seen once. Sample: blood. Receptors were obtained from a man aged 60-69 years in good health.

The rearrangement joins TRBV12-3 or TRBV12-4 to TRBJ2-5; the D is unclear. V shed 2 bases and J shed 2 bases, with 9 bases lying between them. The CDR3 is 14 amino acids. CDR3 coding DNA: TGTGCCAGCAGTTTATCGTTTTCTCAAGAGACCCAGTACTTC. It is translated as CASSLSFSQETQYF.

In its sample, this clonotype was seen once. The chain carries TRBV15 and TRBJ1-1, with TRBD1 as a possible D gene (5 bases). This CDR3 comprises 16 residues. In germline, CDR1 is LNHNV, CDR2 YYDKDF (reference sequence). Trimming shortened V by 3 bases and J by 0 bases, and 14 bases separated the two germline ends. The chain's CDR3 is CATSRGGGGMNTEAFF. CDR3 nucleotides: TGTGCCACCAGCAGGGGGGGGGGGGGTATGAACACTGAAGCTTTCTTT.

The chain employs TRBV20-1 and TRBJ2-7; a weak D match, TRBD2 (6 bases). Germline V lookup: CDR1 DFQATT, CDR2 SNEGSKA (reference sequence). Trimming took 2 bases from V and 0 from J, leaving 11 bases between them. The CDR3 covers 14 residues. The CDR3 region is CSARRWDSSYEQYF. CDR3 coding DNA: TGCAGTGCTAGAAGATGGGACTCCTCCTACGAGCAGTACTTC.

The CDR3 reads CASSSSGGLTGELFF. The CDR3, as DNA: TGTGCCAGCAGTTCTAGCGGGGGGCTCACCGGGGAGCTGTTTTTT. The chain employs TRBV28 and TRBJ2-2; 11 bases line up with TRBD2. Germline assignment: CDR1 MDHEN and CDR2 SYDVKM. The ends lost 4 bases at V and 4 bases at J; junction bases unmatched: 2. CDR3 length: 15 residues.

The chain links TRBV6-5 to TRBJ2-5, with TRBD2 identical over 9 bases. The CDR3 contains 15 residues. V shed 2 bases and J 4 bases; nucleotides not matched to a gene: 5. From germline, CDR1 is MNHEY and CDR2 SVGAGI. CDR3 loop: CASSYGSGGGETQYF. The CDR3 nucleotides read TGTGCCAGCAGTTACGGTAGCGGGGGTGGAGAGACCCAGTACTTC.

The chain links TRBV7-2 to TRBJ1-4; 12 nucleotides align to TRBD1. Germline assignment: CDR1 SGHTA and CDR2 FQGNSA. This CDR3 has 15 residues. Losses at the gene ends were 5 bases for V and 8 bases for J; bases not matched to a gene: 6. CDR3 amino acids: CASSLGDRGREKLFF. The CDR3 bases are TGTGCCAGCAGCCTCGGGGACAGGGGGCGAGAAAAACTGTTTTTT.

The CDR3 DNA sequence: TGTGCCAGCTCAGCGACTGGACAGAGCACAGATACGCAGTATTTT. Protein: CASSATGQSTDTQYF. V is TRBV18 and J is TRBJ2-3, with D perhaps TRBD1 (6 bases). The V end was cut by 5 bases, the J end by 0 bases, with 12 bases between. The CDR3 loop spans 15 amino acids. CDR1 KGHSH and CDR2 LQKENI come from the germline V gene.

This clonotype occurred once. V gene TRBV5-1 combines with J gene TRBJ2-5; 8 bases are a match to TRBD1. The V and J ends lost 0 bases and 4 bases, in that order; junction bases with no gene match: 11. CDR1 is SGHRS, CDR2 YFSETQ, per germline. The CDR3 spans 17 residues. Here the CDR3 reads CASSLALPSTGAETQYF. The CDR3 DNA follows: TGCGCCAGCAGCTTGGCCCTTCCTTCGACAGGGGCAGAGACCCAGTACTTC.

V usage is TRBV14 and J usage is TRBJ1-2; possible D gene TRBD1, 6 bases. Germline CDR1 reads SGHDN; CDR2 reads FVKESK. This CDR3 spans 14 amino acids. V was pared by 4 bases and J by 4 bases, with 13 bases between. CDR3 bases: TGTGCCAGCAGCCCTTCGACAGGATCCTATGGCTACACCTTC. Amino acids: CASSPSTGSYGYTF.

The chain links TRBV5-5 to TRBJ2-6; D not resolved. Trimming took off 2 bases at V and 0 bases at J, with 6 bases between the two ends. This CDR3 is 15 amino acids long. Germline CDR1 reads SGHKS; CDR2 reads YYEKEE (reference sequence). CDR3 loop: CASSFLLSGANVLTF. The CDR3 DNA reads as TGTGCCAGCAGCTTCCTCCTCTCTGGGGCCAACGTCCTGACTTTC.

In nucleotides, the CDR3 is TGTGCCAGCAGCAAACGGGGACAGGGGACCTACGAGCAGTACTTC. Its translation: CASSKRGQGTYEQYF. V is TRBV21-1 and J is TRBJ2-7; the table's TRBD1 call for D was not verified on the DNA. TRBV21-1 counts as a pseudogene. The CDR3 totals 15 residues.

This clonotype was detected many times. CDR3 residues: CSARLGLAGDSYEQYF. The CDR3 DNA reads as TGCAGTGCTAGATTGGGACTAGCGGGGGACTCCTACGAGCAGTACTTC. The chain recombines TRBV20-1 with TRBJ2-7; 14 positions agree with TRBD2. The CDR3 is 16 amino acids. Germline assignment: CDR1 DFQATT and CDR2 SNEGSKA (reference sequence). The J segment lost 0 bases and the V segment lost 2 bases, leaving 3 bases of the junction unmatched.

For this clonotype: One end of the junction does not line up with germline, which may come from a read error. This chain's CDR3 is CASSFYKEQFF. The CDR3 coding sequence is TGTGCCAGCAGCTTCTACAAGGAGCAGTTCTTC. The chain recombines TRBV7-2 with TRBJ2-1; no definite D call. From germline, CDR1 is SGHTA and CDR2 FQGNSA. This CDR3 is built from 11 residues.

The chain couples TRBV27 to TRBJ1-2; D perhaps matches TRBD1 (6 bases). With 8 bases removed from V and 7 bases from J, the gap between germline ends came to 11 bases. The CDR3 extends over 11 amino acids. Germline V CDR1 and CDR2: MNHEY, SMNVEV (reference sequence). The CDR3 DNA sequence: TGTGCCAGCGCGCAAGGGGGTGGCTACACCTTC. Translating gives CASAQGGGYTF.

V usage is TRBV3-1 and J usage is TRBJ2-3, with a possible D match to TRBD1 (5 bases). Trimming cost V 0 bases and J 5 bases, with 18 bases left between them. The CDR3 length is 17 residues. CDR1 is LGHDT and CDR2 is YNNKEL in the germline V gene (reference sequence). CDR3 amino acids: CASSQEVPPGWRDTQYF. The CDR3 bases are TGTGCCAGCAGCCAAGAGGTCCCGCCAGGGTGGCGAGATACGCAGTATTTT.

The chain links TRBV5-1 to TRBJ2-5; D perhaps matches TRBD2 (5 bases). The germline V gene encodes CDR1 SGHRS and CDR2 YFSETQ. The CDR3 spans 15 residues. The ends were cut back, 4 bases at V and 2 bases at J, with 15 bases in the middle. The CDR3: CASSLDVAKQETQYF. The CDR3 region has the DNA TGCGCCAGCAGCCTGGACGTAGCGAAGCAAGAGACCCAGTACTTC.

CDR3 protein: CSAGDSGGADEQFF. The CDR3 nucleotides are TGCAGTGCTGGGGATAGCGGGGGGGCAGATGAGCAGTTCTTC. The genes are TRBV20-1 and TRBJ2-1, with 11 bases lining up with TRBD2. CDR3 length: 14 amino acids. Germline lookup yields CDR1 DFQATT and CDR2 SNEGSKA (reference sequence). The trim removed 5 bases at V and 8 bases at J, leaving 8 bases unmatched.

This clonotype was recorded only once. The chain couples TRBV10-3 to TRBJ1-2; no firm D call. Germline lookup yields CDR1 ENHRY and CDR2 SYGVKD. CDR3 length: 12 residues. Between the trimmed V and J ends, which lost 2 bases and 8 bases, there was a span of 9 bases. CDR3 sequence reads: CAISESGVGYTF. CDR3 bases: TGTGCCATCAGTGAGAGTGGGGTGGGCTACACCTTC.

This clonotype was seen ten or more times. This sequence joins TRBV4-1 and TRBJ2-1; 7 bases are shared with TRBD2. The trim removed 1 base at V and 8 bases at J, leaving 8 bases unmatched. Looked up from germline, CDR1 is MGHRA and CDR2 is YSYEKL. There are 15 residues in the CDR3. CDR3 loop: CASSQAGGLMDEQFF. The CDR3 coding sequence is TGCGCCAGCAGCCAAGCGGGGGGTTTGATGGATGAGCAGTTCTTC.

This sequence joins TRBV4-1 and TRBJ1-1; no clear D gene. CDR1 MGHRA and CDR2 YSYEKL come from the germline V gene. Trimming pared 0 bases from V and 3 bases from J, leaving 5 bases between. This CDR3 is 13 amino acids long. CDR3 region: CASSQDLYTEAFF. Written as DNA, the CDR3 is TGCGCCAGCAGCCAAGATCTTTACACTGAAGCTTTCTTT.

The genes are TRBV5-1 and TRBJ2-1; 7 bases match TRBD2. The V gene end was trimmed by 0 bases and the J gene end by 2 bases; junction bases not matched to a gene: 2. The germline V gene encodes CDR1 SGHRS and CDR2 YFSETQ. The CDR3 spans 15 residues. As DNA, the CDR3 is TGCGCCAGCAGCTTGGCTAGCGGCCCCTACAATGAGCAGTTCTTC. Translating gives CASSLASGPYNEQFF.

The rearrangement links TRBV21-1 to TRBJ2-2; TRBD1, the table's D call, was not compared with the DNA. TRBV21-1 is a known pseudogene. The CDR3 is made up of 16 amino acids. The CDR3 nucleotides read TGTGCCAGCAGCAAAGGGCACAGGGGGAACACCGGGGAGCTGTTTTTT. Translated, it gives CASSKGHRGNTGELFF.

This clonotype has only a few counts. V gene TRBV29-1 combines with J gene TRBJ2-5; D is unclear. Germline loops: CDR1 SQVTM, CDR2 ANQGSEA. The CDR3 contains 13 residues. Trimming removed 1 base at V and 7 bases at J, with 13 bases between. CDR3 DNA: TGCAGCGTTGAAGGGCTTGATCGAGTGACCCAGTACTTC. Protein: CSVEGLDRVTQYF.

The rearrangement uses TRBV27 and TRBJ1-1; D is uncertain. The CDR3 spans 14 residues. The germline V gene has CDR1 MNHEY and CDR2 SMNVEV (reference sequence). V gave up 3 bases and J gave up 0 bases, with 8 bases separating them. CDR3 in DNA: TGTGCCAGCAGTTTGAACAGATTGAACACTGAAGCTTTCTTT. Amino acid sequence: CASSLNRLNTEAFF.

The chain joins TRBV25-1 to TRBJ2-3; D gene unclear. CDR1 and CDR2 (germline): MGHDK, SYGVNS. V shed 1 base and J shed 6 bases, with 11 bases lying between them. This CDR3 has 14 amino acids. The CDR3 reads CASSESARSDTQYF. For the CDR3, the DNA is TGTGCCAGCAGTGAATCAGCTAGGTCGGATACGCAGTATTTT.